Each of the 9 T cell receptor beta chains below was sequenced from the same sample in a study of T cell changes during pregnancy in multiple sclerosis. Repertoires were generated with immunoSEQ multiplex PCR, while TCRdb's copy carries only in-frame clones and drops some. The table shows more than 65,000 clones, with about nine tenths occurring only once. The sequences come from peripheral blood, collected in the first trimester of pregnancy. The receptors derive from a female donor with multiple sclerosis, enrolled in a pregnancy study.

In its sample, this clone was seen once. V usage is TRBV5-1 and J usage is TRBJ2-7, with a tentative D call TRBD1 (5 bases). Trimming removed 2 bases at V and 3 bases at J, with 9 bases between. The CDR3 spans 13 residues. The germline gives CDR1 SGHRS, CDR2 YFSETQ. The CDR3 sequence is CASSFQGNYEQYF. CDR3 DNA sequence: TGCGCCAGCAGCTTTCAGGGTAACTACGAGCAGTACTTC.

The chain couples TRBV28 to TRBJ1-2; D not certain. CDR1 is MDHEN, CDR2 SYDVKM, per germline. V lost 5 bases and J 2 bases, leaving 9 bases between the germline ends. The CDR3 covers 13 residues. DNA for the CDR3: TGTGCCAGCAGTAGCGGAGGGAACTATGGCTACACCTTC. Translation gives CASSSGGNYGYTF.

The V and J genes are TRBV5-1 and TRBJ2-3; D might be TRBD1 (5 bases). V was trimmed by 4 bases and J by 5 bases, leaving 8 bases between them. The CDR3 is 12 amino acids. Germline CDR1 reads SGHRS; CDR2 reads YFSETQ. The chain's CDR3 is CASSVGVDTQYF. Written as DNA, the CDR3 is TGCGCCAGCAGCGTAGGGGTAGATACGCAGTATTTT.

This chain links TRBV5-6 with TRBJ2-3; D not resolved. V lost 0 bases to trimming and J lost 5 bases, with 10 bases between them. Germline assignment: CDR1 SGHDT and CDR2 YYEEEE. This CDR3 has 14 residues. The CDR3 DNA follows: TGTGCCAGCAGCTTGGTCCCTATTTTAGATACGCAGTATTTT. Encoded protein: CASSLVPILDTQYF.

This clone was counted once. The V gene is TRBV25-1, the J gene TRBJ2-7; TRBD1 aligns across 10 bases. This CDR3 has 13 amino acids. Germline-derived CDR1 and CDR2 are MGHDK and SYGVNS. The trim removed 10 bases at V and 5 bases at J, leaving 8 bases unmatched. The DNA of the CDR3 is TGTGCCACCCCCCCCGACAGGGGGCACGAGCAGTACTTC. As protein: CATPPDRGHEQYF.

The chain joins TRBV13 to TRBJ2-1, with D perhaps matching TRBD2 (6 bases). Germline CDR1 and CDR2: PRHDT and FYEKMQ (reference sequence). Trimming shortened V by 0 bases and J by 4 bases, and 10 bases separated the two germline ends. The CDR3 is made up of 15 amino acids. CDR3 sequence (DNA): TGTGCCAGCAGCTTAGGTCTAGCGCCGTACAATGAGCAGTTCTTC. Translation gives CASSLGLAPYNEQFF.

The rearrangement uses TRBV5-1 and TRBJ2-6; TRBD1 matches at 12 bases. CDR3 length equals 16 residues. With V trimmed by 7 bases and J by 2 bases, 4 bases remained unmatched. Looked up from germline, CDR1 is SGHRS and CDR2 is YFSETQ. CDR3 residues: CASSGTGGAGANVLTF. CDR3 DNA sequence: TGCGCCAGCTCAGGGACAGGGGGCGCTGGGGCCAACGTCCTGACTTTC. The full variable domain, completed using reference TRBV5-1 and TRBJ2-6, is KAGVTQTPRYLIKTRGQQVTLSCSPISGHRSVSWYQQTPGQGLQFLFEYFSETQRNKGNFPGRFSGRQFSNSRSEMNVSTLELGDSALYLCASSGTGGAGANVLTFGAGSRLTVL.

The J gene is TRBJ2-6, the V gene TRBV28, with D tentatively TRBD2 (5 bases). Deletions cut 8 bases from V and 4 bases from J, with 12 bases between. This CDR3 comprises 14 residues. The germline V gene encodes CDR1 MDHEN and CDR2 SYDVKM. This chain's CDR3 is CASSSQEGANVLTF. CDR3 nucleotide sequence: TGTGCCAGCTCTAGCCAGGAAGGGGCCAACGTCCTGACTTTC.

This sequence joins TRBV7-2 and TRBJ2-5; TRBD2 agrees at 7 bases. The CDR3 sequence is 13 residues long. Germline V gene data show CDR1 as SGHTA and CDR2 as FQGNSA. J was trimmed by 7 bases and V by 5 bases; bases with no gene match: 7. In DNA, the CDR3 is TGTGCCAGCAGCCGGGGAGGGGTAGTGACCCAGTACTTC. Translated: CASSRGGVVTQYF.